This entry concerns a single T cell receptor (beta chain). This entry is derived from a study of blood T cell repertoires in COVID-19. As for the study in general: The study drew acute and convalescent COVID-19 samples from the United States, Italy and Spain. T cells, B-cell-depleted T cells, or PBMCs provided the cDNA or gDNA that served as material.

The CDR3 length is 16 residues. The germline gives CDR1 SGHVS, CDR2 FNYEAQ. Unmatched junction bases numbered 12, after V lost 2 bases and J lost 7 bases. In the original processing: Reference gene primer amplification gave nucleated cell count estimates. The data were produced by immunoSEQ multiplex PCR, yet TCRdb's version contains in-frame clones alone and is incomplete. For V, J and clone size, that table is used; D and trimming come from the DNA. The repertoire has some 89,000 clones, approximately 87% of them found once; the top ten carry just over 15%. This clonotype was obtained from a human donor in a cohort sampled during active COVID-19. This chain links TRBV7-6 with TRBJ2-3, with TRBD1 matching 7 bases. Material for sequencing was peripheral blood. CDR3 nucleotides: TGTGCCAGCAGCTTACGCGACAGGGTTTCGTCAAATACGCAGTATTTT. It specifies CASSLRDRVSSNTQYF.